This is a list of T cell receptor beta chains from one sample in a study of T cell repertoires in cytomegalovirus infection. TCRdb re-called the reads through MiXCR, storing one row per CDR3 protein. Among roughly 990,000 distinct CDR3 sequences listed, approximately 33% were seen once. These receptors have no known antigen. This specimen consisted of cultured CD8+ T cells from PBMCs, obtained from culture after CMV antigen stimulation. These receptors came from a human donor in good health (CMV status not recorded). Some clones in this sample may be carry-over from other donors' samples. Each CDR3 is given with its conserved first and last residue. Fields, in order: clone size, D gene, J gene, V gene, CDR3 DNA, CDR3 protein. A D gene is named only where the DNA matches it firmly. Size is stated for part of the rows, as once, few or many counts, or as a class when the clone is expanded.

NA NA TRBJ2-2 TRBV11-2 TGTGCCAGCAGCTCGACCAGGGCGGGGAGAGAGCTGTTTTTT CASSSTRAGRELFF
NA TRBD2 TRBJ2-3 TRBV7-3 TGTGCCAGCAGCTTAACGACTAGCGGGGTCACAGATACGCAGTATTTT CASSLTTSGVTDTQYF
few NA TRBJ2-3 TRBV4-1 TGCGCCAGCAGCTCCAGGGAGTACACACACACAGATACGCAGTATTTT CASSSREYTHTDTQYF
NA NA TRBJ2-1 TRBV15 TGTGCCACCAGCAGAGATCGAAATGAGCAGTTCTTC CATSRDRNEQFF
few NA TRBJ1-6 TRBV25-1 TGTGCCAGCAGTGAATACCCTATGAGGAATTCACCCCTCCACTTT CASSEYPMRNSPLHF
few TRBD1 TRBJ2-2 TRBV7-6 TGTGCCAGCAGCAAGACAGGGGCCAACACCGGGGAGCTGTTTTTT CASSKTGANTGELFF
NA TRBD1 TRBJ2-1 TRBV7-6 TGTGCCAGCAGCTTATTCGGGGACAGGCTGAATGAGCAGTTCTTC CASSLFGDRLNEQFF
NA NA TRBJ1-5 TRBV6-6 TGTGCCACGGTAGAGACAGAATATAGCAATCAGCCCCAGCATTTT CATVETEYSNQPQHF
NA NA TRBJ2-3 TRBV7-7 TGTGCTAGCAGCTTAGGCTTTAAGAGCACAGATACGCAGTATTTT CASSLGFKSTDTQYF
NA TRBD2 TRBJ2-1 TRBV7-8 TGTGCCAGCAGCTTAGTAGAGCGGGGGGGCCATAGTGAGCAGTTCTTC CASSLVERGGHSEQFF
few NA TRBJ2-2 TRBV7-9 TGTGCCAGCAGCCCCTCGGGGACGGTAAACACCGGGGAGCTGTTTTTT CASSPSGTVNTGELFF
NA NA TRBJ1-5 TRBV6-6 TGTGCCAGCAGTTACCTCCAACAGCCCCAGCATTTT CASSYLQQPQHF
NA TRBD1 TRBJ2-2 TRBV29-1 TGCAGCGTGGGGACAGGGGATTATAGGGAGCTGTTTTTT CSVGTGDYRELFF
NA NA TRBJ1-2 TRBV19 TGTGCCAGTACCATCGGACGGAATTTTAACTATGGCTACACCTTC CASTIGRNFNYGYTF
NA NA TRBJ1-1 TRBV13 TGTGCCAGCAGCCTTCAATACGCTGAAGCTTTCTTT CASSLQYAEAFF
few NA TRBJ2-1 TRBV6-6 TGTGCCAGCAGTTACTCACAGGGTGCCCGTCCCCGCAATGAGCAGTTCTTC CASSYSQGARPRNEQFF
many TRBD1 TRBJ2-3 TRBV7-6 TGTGCCAGCAGCAAGACAGGGGCAGATACGCAGTATTTT CASSKTGADTQYF
few NA TRBJ2-7 TRBV28 TGTGCCAGCAGTTCCCTAGCGCCACCAATGTACGAGCAGTACTTC CASSSLAPPMYEQYF
NA NA TRBJ1-4 TRBV2 TGTGCCAGCAGTGAATCTCTGACAGCAACTAATGAAAAACTGTTTTTT CASSESLTATNEKLFF
NA NA TRBJ1-4 TRBV7-9 TGTGCCAGCAGCTTAGAGGATGAAAAACTGTTTTTT CASSLEDEKLFF
NA TRBD2 TRBJ2-1 TRBV9 TGTGCCAGCAGCGTAGTCCCAGCGGGGGGGAATGAGCAGTTCTTC CASSVVPAGGNEQFF
many NA TRBJ1-1 TRBV7-2 TGTGCCAGCAGCTTAGGTAGGAAGGGAGGGAACACTGAAGCTTTCTTT CASSLGRKGGNTEAFF
many NA TRBJ2-3 TRBV7-8 TGTGCCAGCAGCTTAGAGATAAACACAGATACGCAGTATTTT CASSLEINTDTQYF